A selection of T cell receptor beta chains follows, all from one sample in a study of blood T cells in healthy people across ages. TCRdb re-called the 5' RACE reads through MiXCR, storing one row per CDR3 protein. The sample lists more than 800,000 distinct CDR3 sequences, more than 25% seen once, with around 16% in the top ten. The sample taken for sequencing was blood. The receptors originated from a woman aged 80 or over in good health. The CDR3 runs from the conserved cysteine through the conserved F or W. The D gene is left open where the match is weak. For some rows the clone size is stated as once, few or many, or as a class when expanded; others skip it.

j_gene: TRBJ1-2; v_gene: TRBV6-2/TRBV6-3; d_gene: NA; abundance: many; CDR3nt: TGTGCCAGCAGTCGCCCCCCCGGGAACTATGGCTACACCTTC; CDR3aa: CASSRPPGNYGYTF
j_gene: TRBJ1-5; v_gene: TRBV30; d_gene: TRBD1; abundance: once; CDR3nt: TGTGCCTGGAGTCGACAGGGTGGTCAGCCCCAGCATTTT; CDR3aa: CAWSRQGGQPQHF
j_gene: TRBJ1-2; v_gene: TRBV13; d_gene: NA; abundance: NA; CDR3nt: TGTGCCAGCAGCTTGGTGGTGGGAGAAAACTATGGCTACACCTTC; CDR3aa: CASSLVVGENYGYTF
j_gene: TRBJ2-5; v_gene: TRBV29-1; d_gene: NA; abundance: many; CDR3nt: TGCAGCGTTGGGGTTATGGAGGGGACCCAGTACTTC; CDR3aa: CSVGVMEGTQYF
j_gene: TRBJ1-5; v_gene: TRBV3-1; d_gene: NA; abundance: many; CDR3nt: TGTGCCAGCAGCCAAGGACCGGGGGATCAGCCCCAGCATTTT; CDR3aa: CASSQGPGDQPQHF
j_gene: TRBJ2-3; v_gene: TRBV29-1; d_gene: TRBD2; abundance: NA; CDR3nt: TGCAGCGTTGACGAAGGGGGGGGTAGCGGGGGCCTCAAGACAGATACGCGGTATTTT; CDR3aa: CSVDEGGGSGGLKTDTRYF
j_gene: TRBJ1-5; v_gene: TRBV6-2/TRBV6-3; d_gene: NA; abundance: NA; CDR3nt: TGTGCCAGCAGTATAGGCGAGGCCAATCAGCCCCAGCATTTT; CDR3aa: CASSIGEANQPQHF
j_gene: TRBJ1-2; v_gene: TRBV2; d_gene: NA; abundance: once; CDR3nt: TGTGCCAGCGGAGCAAATGGTAACTATGGCTACACCTTC; CDR3aa: CASGANGNYGYTF
j_gene: TRBJ2-7; v_gene: TRBV5-1; d_gene: TRBD2; abundance: many; CDR3nt: TGCGCCAGCAGCTTGCTAGGGGAGGGGAGCTACGAGCAGTACTTC; CDR3aa: CASSLLGEGSYEQYF
j_gene: TRBJ2-1; v_gene: TRBV6-2/TRBV6-3; d_gene: NA; abundance: many; CDR3nt: TGTGCCAGCAGTTTCTTCCCCGGAGAGGGGGCCTACAATGAGCAGTTCTTC; CDR3aa: CASSFFPGEGAYNEQFF
j_gene: TRBJ1-2; v_gene: TRBV12-3/TRBV12-4; d_gene: TRBD1; abundance: NA; CDR3nt: TGTGCCACCCAGGGGGAGGCCGGGGGCTACACCTTC; CDR3aa: CATQGEAGGYTF
j_gene: TRBJ1-3; v_gene: TRBV5-1; d_gene: NA; abundance: NA; CDR3nt: TGCGCCAGCAGCTTGGCGGCCAGCGCGGGAAACACCATATATTTT; CDR3aa: CASSLAASAGNTIYF
j_gene: TRBJ1-2; v_gene: TRBV9; d_gene: TRBD1; abundance: NA; CDR3nt: TGTGCCAGCAGCCTAGGGCAGGGGGCGGCCTATGGCTACACCTTC; CDR3aa: CASSLGQGAAYGYTF
j_gene: TRBJ2-6; v_gene: TRBV30; d_gene: NA; abundance: once; CDR3nt: TGTGCCTGGGGGCCGGCGGGGGCCAACGTCCTGACTTTC; CDR3aa: CAWGPAGANVLTF
j_gene: TRBJ2-7; v_gene: TRBV11-2; d_gene: NA; abundance: many; CDR3nt: TGTGCCAGCAGCGACCTACGAGGCTCCTACGAGCAGTACTTC; CDR3aa: CASSDLRGSYEQYF
j_gene: TRBJ2-7; v_gene: TRBV7-2; d_gene: NA; abundance: many; CDR3nt: TGTGCCAGCAGCTCGGACGCCCTCTCCTACGAGCAGTACTTC; CDR3aa: CASSSDALSYEQYF